Presented here are 24 T cell receptor beta chains from one specimen sequenced in a study of blood T cells in healthy people across ages. The authors ran a second PCR of about 7 to 11 cycles using a sample-barcoded 5' primer and a J-beta primer mix. TCRdb passed the 5' RACE reads through MiXCR, listing each CDR3 protein once. This table has about 800,000 distinct CDR3 sequences, roughly 25% appearing once. These data are also associated with another study on T cells of mothers and their children.

The sequencing sample was made of blood. The receptor source for this set is a boy aged 5 to 17 in good health.

This chain connects TRBV4-3 to TRBJ1-2; a possible D gene is TRBD1 (5 bases). The CDR3 totals 15 residues. In germline, CDR1 is LGHNA, CDR2 YSLEER. The germline V and J ends were trimmed by 0 bases and 3 bases, with 11 bases remaining between them. The CDR3 protein is CASSQDVGVHYGYTF. In nucleotides, the CDR3 is TGCGCCAGCAGCCAAGATGTGGGGGTGCACTATGGCTACACCTTC.

This clonotype has just one count. V usage is TRBV30 and J usage is TRBJ2-3; D call uncertain. This CDR3 contains 11 residues. Germline values: CDR1 GTSNPN, CDR2 SVGIG (reference sequence). Deletions cut 1 base from V and 10 bases from J, with 9 bases between. CDR3 in amino acids: CAWSGYGPQYF. In DNA form, the CDR3 reads TGTGCCTGGAGTGGGTATGGCCCGCAGTATTTT.

There are a few counts of this clonotype. One junction end does not reproduce the germline sequence, and a read error may be involved. The rearrangement links TRBV2 to TRBJ1-2, with 7 bases matching TRBD1. This CDR3 is 14 amino acids long. Germline CDR1 and CDR2: SNHLY and FYNNEI. CDR3 amino acids: CASSDHPGQNLLLF. As DNA, the CDR3 is TGTGCCAGCAGTGATCACCCGGGACAGAATCTCCTCCTCTTC.

This rearrangement joins TRBV5-1 to TRBJ1-1, with TRBD1 matching over 7 bases. Germline V gene sequence: CDR1 SGHRS, CDR2 YFSETQ. The V and J ends lost 4 bases and 0 bases, in that order; junction bases with no gene match: 9. The CDR3 has 16 amino acids. CDR3 nucleotides: TGCGCCAGCAGCGTGATGACCGGGACAGTGAACACTGAAGCTTTCTTT. This codes for CASSVMTGTVNTEAFF.

This clonotype was detected only once. V is TRBV20-1 and J is TRBJ2-5; D is uncertain. Trimming took 2 bases from V and 3 from J, leaving 7 bases between them. The CDR3 runs 12 residues. CDR1 is DFQATT, CDR2 SNEGSKA, per germline (reference sequence). The chain's CDR3 is CSARSDEETQYF. The CDR3 nucleotides read TGCAGTGCTAGATCGGACGAAGAGACCCAGTACTTC.

This clonotype has more than one count but fewer than ten. This chain uses TRBV10-3 with TRBJ2-7; 8 nucleotides agree with TRBD2. CDR3 length: 13 residues. The V segment lost 2 bases and the J segment 7 bases; nucleotides outside the gene matches: 4. Per the germline V gene, CDR1 is ENHRY and CDR2 is SYGVKD. Here the CDR3 reads CAISETGTREQYF. The CDR3 bases are TGTGCCATCAGTGAGACAGGGACTAGGGAGCAGTACTTC.

V gene TRBV27 combines with J gene TRBJ2-3; the match to TRBD2 covers 8 bases. The CDR3 consists of 16 residues. V lost 4 bases and J lost 5; bases outside the gene matches: 11. CDR1 is MNHEY and CDR2 is SMNVEV in the germline V gene (reference sequence). CDR3 coding DNA: TGTGCCAGCAGTTCGGCTGTAGTAGCGGGGTTAGATACGCAGTATTTT. Translating gives CASSSAVVAGLDTQYF.

This clonotype was observed a handful of times. The gene calls are TRBV20-1 and TRBJ1-4, with 8 bases that match TRBD1. This CDR3 region has 14 residues. The germline gives CDR1 DFQATT, CDR2 SNEGSKA (reference sequence). With 5 bases clipped from V and 8 bases from J, the junction kept 10 bases outside the gene matches. The CDR3 nucleotides are TGCAGTGCTCGACCGGACAGGGTGGGCGAAAAACTGTTTTTT. This sequence encodes CSARPDRVGEKLFF.

The table lists this clonotype with a few counts. The chain links TRBV6-1 to TRBJ2-5; TRBD2 aligns across 10 bases. J gave up 3 bases and V 8 bases, and 9 bases lay outside the gene matches. From germline, CDR1 is MNHNS and CDR2 SASEGT. The CDR3 length is 15 residues. This CDR3 reads CASPRGLAGEETQYF. For the CDR3, the DNA is TGTGCCAGCCCAAGGGGTCTAGCGGGGGAAGAGACCCAGTACTTC.

This clonotype was observed a handful of times. The chain couples TRBV4-1 to TRBJ2-2, with D uncertain. CDR3 length: 16 residues. Germline-derived CDR1 and CDR2 are MGHRA and YSYEKL. V lost 4 bases and J 0 bases, leaving 12 bases between the germline ends. The CDR3 region has the DNA TGCGCCAGCAGCCGTCGAGGCACCGCGAACACCGGGGAGCTGTTTTTT. It is translated as CASSRRGTANTGELFF.

A note on this clonotype: Because the CDR3 is missing its conserved closing phenylalanine or tryptophan, this is likely a read error. The V gene is TRBV5-1, the J gene TRBJ2-4; D is possibly TRBD1 (5 bases). Trimming left V 4 bases short and J 5 bases short, with 10 bases between. Germline loops: CDR1 SGHRS, CDR2 YFSETQ. The CDR3 has 13 residues. Here the CDR3 reads CASSRGDQNIQYL. CDR3 nucleotides: TGCGCCAGCAGCAGGGGCGACCAAAACATTCAGTACCTC.

This clonotype has only a few counts. The chain combines TRBV7-2 with TRBJ1-2; no clear D gene. V lost 0 bases to trimming and J lost 6 bases, with 17 bases between them. The CDR3 consists of 16 residues. CDR1 and CDR2 from the germline V gene are SGHTA and FQGNSA. The chain's CDR3 is CASSLAAGGSGHGYTF. Written as DNA, the CDR3 is TGTGCCAGCAGCTTAGCCGCGGGAGGGTCAGGTCATGGCTACACCTTC.

The CDR3: CASSAQGYNEQFF. CDR3 DNA: TGTGCCAGCAGTGCGCAGGGTTACAATGAGCAGTTCTTC. The gene calls are TRBV6-1 and TRBJ2-1, with D possibly matching TRBD1 (5 bases). V lost 4 bases to trimming and J lost 4 bases, with 8 bases between them. There are 13 residues in the CDR3. CDR1 and CDR2 (germline): MNHNS, SASEGT.

This clonotype was found a few times. V is TRBV28 and J is TRBJ1-2; TRBD1 matches 8 bases. The CDR3 sequence is 14 residues long. V gave up 6 bases and J gave up 0 bases; unmatched junction bases: 3. The germline CDR1 and CDR2 sequences are MDHEN and SYDVKM. The CDR3 is CASRMTGANYGYTF. CDR3 bases: TGTGCCAGCAGGATGACAGGGGCTAACTATGGCTACACCTTC.

This chain connects TRBV20-1 to TRBJ2-1, with D perhaps TRBD1 (5 bases). The V end was cut by 0 bases, the J end by 5 bases, with 14 bases between. The CDR3 loop spans 15 amino acids. Germline assignment: CDR1 DFQATT and CDR2 SNEGSKA (reference sequence). Here the CDR3 reads CSARDWAGSHNEQFF. CDR3 bases: TGCAGTGCTAGAGATTGGGCAGGGTCGCACAATGAGCAGTTCTTC.

This rearrangement joins TRBV4-1 to TRBJ2-2; D not certain. The V gene's germline CDR1 is MGHRA and CDR2 YSYEKL. V dropped 8 bases and J dropped 2 bases, with 9 bases sitting between them. This CDR3 has 13 amino acids. The DNA for the CDR3 is TGCGCCAGCCAGCCGGCCAACACCGGGGAGCTGTTTTTT. Amino acid sequence: CASQPANTGELFF.

This chain connects TRBV6-5 to TRBJ1-3; D is undetermined. The CDR3 sequence is 15 residues long. Germline-derived CDR1 and CDR2 are MNHEY and SVGAGI. V gave up 0 bases and J gave up 0 bases, with 6 bases separating them. CDR3 in DNA: TGTGCCAGCAGTTACTCGGCATCCTCTGGAAACACCATATATTTT. It translates to CASSYSASSGNTIYF.

The chain carries TRBV20-1 and TRBJ2-1, with D possibly TRBD2 on 7 matching bases. The CDR3 is 14 amino acids. V was trimmed by 4 bases and J by 4 bases, leaving 14 bases between them. Germline values: CDR1 DFQATT, CDR2 SNEGSKA (reference sequence). For the CDR3, the DNA is TGCAGTGCTATTAGAGGGGGGGCATACAATGAGCAGTTCTTC. Protein product: CSAIRGGAYNEQFF.

The chain uses TRBV19 and TRBJ1-1, with D possibly being TRBD1 (5 bases). The length of the CDR3 is 14 residues. The V gene lost 0 bases and the J gene lost 5 bases, with 10 bases spanning the gap. The germline CDR1 and CDR2 sequences are LNHDA and SQIVND (reference sequence). The CDR3 protein is CASSIDEGRTEAFF. The CDR3 DNA is TGTGCCAGTAGTATAGACGAGGGGAGGACTGAAGCTTTCTTT.

This clonotype was detected only a few times. The V and J genes are TRBV5-1 and TRBJ2-4; D remains ambiguous. CDR1 and CDR2 from the germline V gene are SGHRS and YFSETQ. Trimming took 4 bases from V and 8 from J, leaving 10 bases between them. This CDR3 has 12 amino acids. The CDR3 region has the DNA TGCGCCAGCAGCGCAGTTGGAGACATTCAGTACTTC. This codes for CASSAVGDIQYF.

The V call is TRBV27, the J call TRBJ2-2; 9 positions agree with TRBD2. Germline V CDR1 and CDR2: MNHEY, SMNVEV (reference sequence). V shed 6 bases, J shed 4 bases, and the junction held 9 bases outside the gene matches. The CDR3 runs to 16 residues. The CDR3 DNA sequence: TGTGCCAGCAGCCCGTTGACTAGCGGCGGCACCGGGGAGCTGTTTTTT. This sequence encodes CASSPLTSGGTGELFF.

Written as DNA, the CDR3 is TGCAGCGTTGAATTAAGCTCCTACAATGAGCAGTTCTTC. It is translated as CSVELSSYNEQFF. The gene calls are TRBV29-1 and TRBJ2-1; D not resolved. In germline, CDR1 is SQVTM, CDR2 ANQGSEA. V was trimmed by 2 bases and J by 0 bases, leaving 5 bases between them. The CDR3 length is 13 residues.

The V call is TRBV29-1, the J call TRBJ2-7; 11 nucleotides line up with TRBD1. The length of the CDR3 is 15 residues. The ends lost 3 bases at V and 3 bases at J; junction bases unmatched: 7. In germline, CDR1 is SQVTM, CDR2 ANQGSEA. The CDR3 DNA reads as TGCAGCGTTGAGGCCCCGGGACAGGGGGACTACGAGCAGTACTTC. This translates into CSVEAPGQGDYEQYF.

This clonotype has a handful of counts. The junction shows a germline mismatch at one end, possibly a read error. The chain combines TRBV29-1 with TRBJ2-5; D is unresolved. Germline assignment: CDR1 SQVTM and CDR2 ANQGSEA. The CDR3 totals 11 residues. The CDR3 nucleotides are TGCAGCGCTGAAAAAATAGAGACCCAGTACTTC. It is translated as CSAEKIETQYF.